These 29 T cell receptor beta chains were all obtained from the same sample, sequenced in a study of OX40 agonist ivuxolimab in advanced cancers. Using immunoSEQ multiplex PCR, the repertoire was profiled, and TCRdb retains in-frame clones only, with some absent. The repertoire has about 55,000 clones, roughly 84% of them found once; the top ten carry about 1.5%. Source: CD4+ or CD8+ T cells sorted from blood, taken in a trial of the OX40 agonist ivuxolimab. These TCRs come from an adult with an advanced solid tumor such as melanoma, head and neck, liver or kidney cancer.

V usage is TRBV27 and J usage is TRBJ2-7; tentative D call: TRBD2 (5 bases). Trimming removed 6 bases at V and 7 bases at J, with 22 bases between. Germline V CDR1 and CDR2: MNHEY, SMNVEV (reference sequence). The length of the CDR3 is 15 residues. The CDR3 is CASSPFRADSREQYF. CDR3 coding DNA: TGTGCCAGCAGCCCTTTCAGAGCGGATTCTAGGGAGCAGTACTTC.

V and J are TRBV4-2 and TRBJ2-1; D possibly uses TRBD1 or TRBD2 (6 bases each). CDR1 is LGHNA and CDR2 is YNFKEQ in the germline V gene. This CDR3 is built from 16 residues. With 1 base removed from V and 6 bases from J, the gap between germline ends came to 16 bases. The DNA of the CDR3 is TGTGCCAGCAGCCAAGGAGGGGGGACTGTGGGCAATGAGCAGTTCTTC. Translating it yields CASSQGGGTVGNEQFF.

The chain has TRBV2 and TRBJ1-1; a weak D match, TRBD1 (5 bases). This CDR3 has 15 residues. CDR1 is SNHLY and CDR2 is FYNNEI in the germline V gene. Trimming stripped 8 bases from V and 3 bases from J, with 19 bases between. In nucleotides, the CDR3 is TGTGCCAGCCTTCGTACAGGAAACATGGACACTGAAGCTTTCTTT. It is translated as CASLRTGNMDTEAFF. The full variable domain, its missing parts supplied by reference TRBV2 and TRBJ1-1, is EPEVTQTPSHQVTQMGQEVILRCVPISNHLYFYWYRQILGQKVEFLVSFYNNEISEKSEIFDDQFSVERPDGSNFTLKIRSTKLEDSAMYFCASLRTGNMDTEAFFGQGTRLTVV.

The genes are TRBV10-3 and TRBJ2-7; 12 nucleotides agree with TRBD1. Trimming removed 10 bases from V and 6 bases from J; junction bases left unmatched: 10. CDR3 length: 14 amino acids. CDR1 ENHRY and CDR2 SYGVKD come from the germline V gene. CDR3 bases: TGTGCCACGTACCCCGGGACAGGGGGCCTCGAGCAGTACTTC. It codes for CATYPGTGGLEQYF.

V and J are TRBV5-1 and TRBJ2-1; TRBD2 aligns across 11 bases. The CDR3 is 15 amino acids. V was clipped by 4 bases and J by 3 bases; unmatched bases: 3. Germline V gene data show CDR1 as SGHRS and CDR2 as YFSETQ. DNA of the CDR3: TGCGCCAGCAGCGCGGGACTAGCGGTCTACAATGAGCAGTTCTTC. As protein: CASSAGLAVYNEQFF.

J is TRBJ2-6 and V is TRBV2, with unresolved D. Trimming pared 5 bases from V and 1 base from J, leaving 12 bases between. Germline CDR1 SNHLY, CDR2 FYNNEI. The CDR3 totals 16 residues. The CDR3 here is CASSSSSHSGANVLTF. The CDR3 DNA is TGTGCCAGCAGTTCTTCCTCCCATTCTGGGGCCAACGTCCTGACTTTC.

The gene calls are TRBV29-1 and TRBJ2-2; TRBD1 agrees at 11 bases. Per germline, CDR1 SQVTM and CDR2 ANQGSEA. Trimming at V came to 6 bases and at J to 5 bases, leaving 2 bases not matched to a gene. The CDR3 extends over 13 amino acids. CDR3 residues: CSVGTGGTGELFF. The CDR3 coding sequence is TGCAGCGTGGGGACAGGGGGGACCGGGGAGCTGTTTTTT.

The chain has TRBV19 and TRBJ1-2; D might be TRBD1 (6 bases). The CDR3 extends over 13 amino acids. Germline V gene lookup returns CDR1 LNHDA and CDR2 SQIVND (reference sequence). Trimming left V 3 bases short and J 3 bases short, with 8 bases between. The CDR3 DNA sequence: TGTGCCAGTAGTATTGGACAGTACTATGGCTACACCTTC. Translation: CASSIGQYYGYTF.

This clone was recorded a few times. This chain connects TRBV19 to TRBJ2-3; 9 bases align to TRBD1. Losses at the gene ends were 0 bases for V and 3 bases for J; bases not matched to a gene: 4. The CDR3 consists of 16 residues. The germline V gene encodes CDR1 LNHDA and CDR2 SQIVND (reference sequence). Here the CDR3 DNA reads TGTGCCAGTAGTATAGACGGGACAGGGAAAACAGATACGCAGTATTTT. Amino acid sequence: CASSIDGTGKTDTQYF.

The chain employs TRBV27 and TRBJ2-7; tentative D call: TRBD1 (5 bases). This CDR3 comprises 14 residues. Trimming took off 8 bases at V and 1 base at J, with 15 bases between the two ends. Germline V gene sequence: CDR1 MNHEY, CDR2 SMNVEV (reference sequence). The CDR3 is CASQPGKTSYEQYF. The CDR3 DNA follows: TGTGCCAGCCAACCAGGGAAGACATCCTACGAGCAGTACTTC.

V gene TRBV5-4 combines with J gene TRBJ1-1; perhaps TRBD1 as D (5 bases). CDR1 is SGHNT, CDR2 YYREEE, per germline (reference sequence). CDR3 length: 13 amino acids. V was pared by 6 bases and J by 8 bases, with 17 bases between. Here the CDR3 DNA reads TGTGCCAGCACGCTTGGGGGGGAGGGGGAAGCTTTCTTT. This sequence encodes CASTLGGEGEAFF. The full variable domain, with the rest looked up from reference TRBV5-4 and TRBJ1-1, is ETGVTQSPTHLIKTRGQQVTLRCSSQSGHNTVSWYQQALGQGPQFIFQYYREEENGRGNFPPRFSGLQFPNYSSELNVNALELDDSALYLCASTLGGEGEAFFGQGTRLTVV.

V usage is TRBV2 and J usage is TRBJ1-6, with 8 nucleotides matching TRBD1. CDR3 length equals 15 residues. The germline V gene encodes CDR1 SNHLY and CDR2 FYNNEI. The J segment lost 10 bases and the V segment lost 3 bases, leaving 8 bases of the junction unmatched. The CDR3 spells CASSEGTGEGSPLHF. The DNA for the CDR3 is TGTGCCAGCAGTGAGGGGACAGGCGAAGGGTCACCCCTCCACTTT.

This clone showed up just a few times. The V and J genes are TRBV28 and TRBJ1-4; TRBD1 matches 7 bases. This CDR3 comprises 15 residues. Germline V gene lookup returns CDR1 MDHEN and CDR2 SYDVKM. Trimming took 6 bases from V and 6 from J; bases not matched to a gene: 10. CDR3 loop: CASSAAGGFYEKLFF. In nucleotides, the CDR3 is TGTGCCAGCAGCGCCGCAGGGGGTTTTTATGAAAAACTGTTTTTT.

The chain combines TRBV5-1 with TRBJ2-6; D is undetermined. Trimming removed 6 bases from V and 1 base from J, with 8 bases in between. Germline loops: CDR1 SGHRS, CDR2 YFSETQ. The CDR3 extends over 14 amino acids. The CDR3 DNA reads TGCGCCAGCATGTTGCTATCTGGGGCCAACGTCCTGACTTTC. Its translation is CASMLLSGANVLTF.

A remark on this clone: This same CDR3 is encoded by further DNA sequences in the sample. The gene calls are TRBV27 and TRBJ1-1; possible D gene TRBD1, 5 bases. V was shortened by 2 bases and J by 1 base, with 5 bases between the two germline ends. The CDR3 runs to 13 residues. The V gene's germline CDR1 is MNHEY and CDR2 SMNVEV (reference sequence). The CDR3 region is CASSLRGNTEAFF. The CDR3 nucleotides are TGTGCCAGCAGTTTAAGGGGGAACACTGAAGCTTTCTTT.

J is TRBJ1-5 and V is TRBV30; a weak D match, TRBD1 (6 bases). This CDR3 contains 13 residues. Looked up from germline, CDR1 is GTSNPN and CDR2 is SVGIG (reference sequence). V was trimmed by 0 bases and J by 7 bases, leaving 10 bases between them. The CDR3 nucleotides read TGTGCCTGGAGTGTTCAGGGGCAACAGCCCCAGCATTTT. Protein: CAWSVQGQQPQHF.

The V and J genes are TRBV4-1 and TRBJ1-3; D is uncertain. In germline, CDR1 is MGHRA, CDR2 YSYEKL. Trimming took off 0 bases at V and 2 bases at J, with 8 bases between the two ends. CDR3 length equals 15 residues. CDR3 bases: TGCGCCAGCAGCCAAGAGGAGCAGGCTGGAAACACCATATATTTT. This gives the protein CASSQEEQAGNTIYF.

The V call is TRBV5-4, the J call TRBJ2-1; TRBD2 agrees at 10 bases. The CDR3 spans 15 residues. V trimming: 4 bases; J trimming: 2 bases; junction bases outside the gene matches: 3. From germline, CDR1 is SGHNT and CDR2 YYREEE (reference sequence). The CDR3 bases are TGTGCCAGCAGCCGGACTAGCGGAACCTACAATGAGCAGTTCTTC. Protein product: CASSRTSGTYNEQFF. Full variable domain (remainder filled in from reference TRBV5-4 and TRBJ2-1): ETGVTQSPTHLIKTRGQQVTLRCSSQSGHNTVSWYQQALGQGPQFIFQYYREEENGRGNFPPRFSGLQFPNYSSELNVNALELDDSALYLCASSRTSGTYNEQFFGPGTRLTVL.

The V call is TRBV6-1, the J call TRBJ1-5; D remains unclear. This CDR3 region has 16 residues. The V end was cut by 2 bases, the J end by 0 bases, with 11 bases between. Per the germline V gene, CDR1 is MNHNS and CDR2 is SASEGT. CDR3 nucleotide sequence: TGTGCCAGCAGTGAACAGCTTTCTTATAGCAATCAGCCCCAGCATTTT. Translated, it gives CASSEQLSYSNQPQHF.

The CDR3: CASSLAGGTGELFF. CDR3 in DNA: TGTGCCAGCAGCTTAGCTGGGGGCACCGGGGAGCTGTTTTTT. The V gene is TRBV7-3, the J gene TRBJ2-2, with D perhaps assigned TRBD1 or TRBD2 (5 bases each). CDR1 is SGHTA and CDR2 is FQGTGA in the germline V gene. V was shortened by 2 bases and J by 4 bases, with 8 bases between the two germline ends. The CDR3 sequence is 14 residues long.

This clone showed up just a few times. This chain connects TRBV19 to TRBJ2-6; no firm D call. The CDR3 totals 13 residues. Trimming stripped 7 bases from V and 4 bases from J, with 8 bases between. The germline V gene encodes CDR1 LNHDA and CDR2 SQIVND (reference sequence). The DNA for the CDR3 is TGTGCCAGTAAACGACCCGGGGCCAACGTCCTGACTTTC. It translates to CASKRPGANVLTF.

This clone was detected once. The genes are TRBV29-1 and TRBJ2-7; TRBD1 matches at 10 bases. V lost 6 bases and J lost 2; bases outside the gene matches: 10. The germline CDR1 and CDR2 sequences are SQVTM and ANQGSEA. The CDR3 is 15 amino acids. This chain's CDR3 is CSVGSGTGVTYEQYF. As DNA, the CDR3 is TGCAGCGTGGGGAGCGGGACAGGGGTGACCTACGAGCAGTACTTC.

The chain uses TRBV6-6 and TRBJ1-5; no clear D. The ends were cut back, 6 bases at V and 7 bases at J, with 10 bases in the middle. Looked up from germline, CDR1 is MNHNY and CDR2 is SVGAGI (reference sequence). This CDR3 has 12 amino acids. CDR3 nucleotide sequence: TGTGCCAGCAGGAGGGCTCGCCAGCCCCAGCATTTT. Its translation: CASRRARQPQHF.

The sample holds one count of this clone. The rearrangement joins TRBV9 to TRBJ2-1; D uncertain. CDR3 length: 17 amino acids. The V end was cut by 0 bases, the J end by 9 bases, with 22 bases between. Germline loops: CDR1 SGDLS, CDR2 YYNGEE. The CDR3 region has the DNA TGTGCCAGCAGCGTAGGCAGTGCTGCCGGCCGCCCCGGTGAGCAGTTCTTC. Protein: CASSVGSAAGRPGEQFF.

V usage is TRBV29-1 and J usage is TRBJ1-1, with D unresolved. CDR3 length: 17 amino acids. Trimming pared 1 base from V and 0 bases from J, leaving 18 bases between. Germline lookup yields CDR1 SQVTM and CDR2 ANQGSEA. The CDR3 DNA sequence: TGCAGCGTTGAAGTCCAAGGAGGGTGGGATCTGAACACTGAAGCTTTCTTT. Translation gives CSVEVQGGWDLNTEAFF.

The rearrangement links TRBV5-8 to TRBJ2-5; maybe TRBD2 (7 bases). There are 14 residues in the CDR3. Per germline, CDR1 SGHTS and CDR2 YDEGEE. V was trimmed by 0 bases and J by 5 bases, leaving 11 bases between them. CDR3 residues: CASSLEGGDETQYF. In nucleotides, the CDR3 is TGTGCCAGCAGCTTGGAGGGGGGGGACGAGACCCAGTACTTC.

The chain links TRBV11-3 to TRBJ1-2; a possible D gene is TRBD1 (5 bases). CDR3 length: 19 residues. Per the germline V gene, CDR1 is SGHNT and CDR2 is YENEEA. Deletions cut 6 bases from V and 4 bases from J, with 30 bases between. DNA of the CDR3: TGTGCCAGCAGAGGACCCATACCCGGGACGGATCTCTACTGCTATGGCTACACCTTC. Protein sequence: CASRGPIPGTDLYCYGYTF.

The CDR3 loop is CASSLTTGGETQYF. CDR3 sequence (DNA): TGTGCCAGCAGCTTAACCACAGGGGGGGAGACCCAGTACTTC. This chain joins TRBV7-6 and TRBJ2-5; 8 bases are shared with TRBD1. V shed 2 bases, J shed 5 bases, and the junction held 4 bases outside the gene matches. There are 14 residues in the CDR3. Looked up from germline, CDR1 is SGHVS and CDR2 is FNYEAQ.

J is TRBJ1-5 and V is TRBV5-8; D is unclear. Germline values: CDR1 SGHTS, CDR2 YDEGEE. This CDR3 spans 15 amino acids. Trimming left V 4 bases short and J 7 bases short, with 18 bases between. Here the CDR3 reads CASSPPGNGNQPQHF. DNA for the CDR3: TGTGCCAGCAGCCCGCCCGGGAACGGGAACCAGCCCCAGCATTTT.